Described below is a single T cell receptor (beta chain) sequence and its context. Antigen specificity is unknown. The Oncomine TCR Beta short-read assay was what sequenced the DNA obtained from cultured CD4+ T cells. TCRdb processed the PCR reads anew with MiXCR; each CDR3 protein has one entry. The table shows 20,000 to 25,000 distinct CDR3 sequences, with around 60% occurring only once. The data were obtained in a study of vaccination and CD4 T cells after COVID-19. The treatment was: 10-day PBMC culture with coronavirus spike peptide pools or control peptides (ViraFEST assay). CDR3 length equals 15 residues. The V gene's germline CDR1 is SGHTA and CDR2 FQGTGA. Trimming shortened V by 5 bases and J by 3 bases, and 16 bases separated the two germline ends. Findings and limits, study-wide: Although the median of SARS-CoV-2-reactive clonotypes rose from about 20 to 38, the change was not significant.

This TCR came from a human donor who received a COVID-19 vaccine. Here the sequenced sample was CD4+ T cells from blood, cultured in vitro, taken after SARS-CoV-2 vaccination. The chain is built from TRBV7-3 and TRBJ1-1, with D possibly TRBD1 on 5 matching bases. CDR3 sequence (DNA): TGTGCCAGCAGCCCCGACGCAGGGAGGGACACTGAAGCTTTCTTT. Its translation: CASSPDAGRDTEAFF.